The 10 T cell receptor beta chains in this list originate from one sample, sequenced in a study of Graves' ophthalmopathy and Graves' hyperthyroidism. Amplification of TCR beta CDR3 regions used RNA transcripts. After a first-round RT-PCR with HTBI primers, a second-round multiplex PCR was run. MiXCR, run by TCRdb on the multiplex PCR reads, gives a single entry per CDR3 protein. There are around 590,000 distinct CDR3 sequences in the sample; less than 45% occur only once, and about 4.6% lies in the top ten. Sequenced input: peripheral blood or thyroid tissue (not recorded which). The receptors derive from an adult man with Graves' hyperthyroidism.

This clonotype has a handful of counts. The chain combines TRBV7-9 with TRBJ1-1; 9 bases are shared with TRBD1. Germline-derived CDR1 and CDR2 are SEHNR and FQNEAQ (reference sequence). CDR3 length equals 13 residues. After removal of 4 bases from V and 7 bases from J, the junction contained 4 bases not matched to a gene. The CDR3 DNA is TGTGCCAGCAGCTACACAGGGGGCAGTGAAGCTTTCTTT. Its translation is CASSYTGGSEAFF. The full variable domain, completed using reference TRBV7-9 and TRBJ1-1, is DTGVSQNPRHKITKRGQNVTFRCDPISEHNRLYWYRQTLGQGPEFLTYFQNEAQLEKSRLLSDRFSAERPKGSFSTLEIQRTEQGDSAMYLCASSYTGGSEAFFGQGTRLTVV.

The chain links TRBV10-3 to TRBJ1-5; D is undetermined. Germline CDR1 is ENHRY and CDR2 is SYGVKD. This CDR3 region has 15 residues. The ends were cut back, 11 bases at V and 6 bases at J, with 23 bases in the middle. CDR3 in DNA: TGTGCCTGGAGTGTACAGTTGGGCAGTCTTCAGCCCCAGCATTTT. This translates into CAWSVQLGSLQPQHF.

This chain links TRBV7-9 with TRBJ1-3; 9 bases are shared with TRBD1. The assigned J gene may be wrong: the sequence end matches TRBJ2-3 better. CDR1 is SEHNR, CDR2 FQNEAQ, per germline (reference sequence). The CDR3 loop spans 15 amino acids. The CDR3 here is CASTVGTGKTDTQYF. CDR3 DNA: TGTGCCAGCACCGTTGGGACAGGGAAAACAGATACGCAGTATTTT.

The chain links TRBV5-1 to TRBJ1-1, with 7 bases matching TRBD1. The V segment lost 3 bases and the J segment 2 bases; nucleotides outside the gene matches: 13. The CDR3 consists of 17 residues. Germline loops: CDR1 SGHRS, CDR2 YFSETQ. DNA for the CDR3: TGCGCCAGCAGCTGGGACAGTAGTATTGGTTACAACACTGAAGCTTTCTTT. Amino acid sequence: CASSWDSSIGYNTEAFF.

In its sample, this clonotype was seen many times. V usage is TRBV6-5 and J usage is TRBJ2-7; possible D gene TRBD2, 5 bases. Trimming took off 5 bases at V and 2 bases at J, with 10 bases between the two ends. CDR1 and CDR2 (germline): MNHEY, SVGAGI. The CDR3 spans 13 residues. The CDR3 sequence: CASSDTGAYEQYF. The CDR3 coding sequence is TGTGCCAGCAGTGACACCGGGGCCTACGAGCAGTACTTC.

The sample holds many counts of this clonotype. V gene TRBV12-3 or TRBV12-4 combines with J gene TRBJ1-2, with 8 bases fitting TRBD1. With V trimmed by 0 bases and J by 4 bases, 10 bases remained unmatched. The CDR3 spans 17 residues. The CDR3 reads CASSLARRDRYRYGYTF. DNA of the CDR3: TGTGCCAGCAGTTTAGCAAGACGGGACAGGTACCGCTATGGCTACACCTTC.

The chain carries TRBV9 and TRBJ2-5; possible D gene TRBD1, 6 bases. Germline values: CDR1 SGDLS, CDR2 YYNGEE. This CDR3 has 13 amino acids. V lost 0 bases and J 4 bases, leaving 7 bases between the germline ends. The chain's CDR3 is CASSVVRGETQYF. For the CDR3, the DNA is TGTGCCAGCAGCGTAGTCAGGGGAGAGACCCAGTACTTC.

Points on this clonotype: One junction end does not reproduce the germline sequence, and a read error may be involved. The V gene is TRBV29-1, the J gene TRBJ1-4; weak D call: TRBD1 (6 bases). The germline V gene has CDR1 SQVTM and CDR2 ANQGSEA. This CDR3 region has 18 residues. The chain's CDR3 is CSVEDWGREGRDNEKLFF. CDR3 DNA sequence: TGCAGCGTTGAAGATTGGGGGCGGGAGGGCCGCGACAATGAGAAACTGTTTTTT.

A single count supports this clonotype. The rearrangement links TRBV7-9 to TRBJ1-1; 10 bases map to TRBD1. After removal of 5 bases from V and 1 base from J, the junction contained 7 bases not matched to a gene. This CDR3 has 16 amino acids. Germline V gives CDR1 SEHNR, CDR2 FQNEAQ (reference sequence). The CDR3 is CASSPAGTGANTEAFF. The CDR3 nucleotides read TGTGCCAGCAGCCCCGCCGGGACAGGGGCGAACACTGAAGCTTTCTTT.

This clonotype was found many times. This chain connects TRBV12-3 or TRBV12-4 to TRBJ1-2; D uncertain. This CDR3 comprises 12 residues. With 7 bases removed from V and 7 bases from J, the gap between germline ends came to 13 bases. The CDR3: CASNPGRGGYTF. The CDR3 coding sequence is TGTGCCAGCAACCCCGGTCGTGGTGGCTACACCTTC.